The clone carrying this T cell receptor (beta chain) was counted once. The record originates from a study of blood T cell repertoires in COVID-19. Across the whole study: COVID-19 samples collected from the United States, Italy and Spain covered acute and convalescent phases.

Which cohort a participant joined came from the clinical history participants gave. The recovered donors of Cohort 3 showed two negative PCRs, clearance, or symptom resolution. This CDR3 comprises 15 residues. J gave up 6 bases and V 0 bases, and 7 bases lay outside the gene matches. Per germline, CDR1 SGHRS and CDR2 YFSETQ. As processed by the authors: Counts of nucleated cells, estimated from reference gene primer amplification, were obtained. The method was immunoSEQ multiplex PCR; TCRdb's version includes in-frame clones alone and lacks a portion of them. V and J calls and clone size are as listed in that table; D and trimming were resolved from the DNA. Among 200,000 to 250,000 clones, about 80% were seen once, and the ten largest hold 1.8%.

J is TRBJ1-2 and V is TRBV5-1, with 8 positions matching TRBD1. Material: PBMCs or T cells enriched from blood (not recorded which). The TCR originated in a man in his fifties or sixties who had recovered from COVID-19. This CDR3 reads CASSLVAGGENGYTF. The CDR3 DNA reads as TGCGCCAGCAGCTTGGTGGCAGGGGGCGAGAATGGCTACACCTTC.